The present T cell receptor beta chain was sequenced within a study of T cell repertoires in cytomegalovirus infection. Study summary: Both a matching HLA type and CMV infection were indicated by public TCR beta signatures.

V dropped 6 bases and J dropped 5 bases, with 16 bases sitting between them. The CDR3 sequence is 13 residues long. The germline CDR1 and CDR2 sequences are DFQATT and SNEGSKA (reference sequence). A single record per CDR3 protein comes from TCRdb applying MiXCR to the reads. The table lists more than 650,000 distinct CDR3 sequences, 35% of them singletons, with about 2.8% in the top ten. The sequencing sample was made of PBMCs. The chain employs TRBV20-1 and TRBJ1-1; D is perhaps TRBD1 (5 bases). This receptor was obtained from a human donor in good health (CMV status not recorded). Some clones in this sample may be carry-over from other donors' samples. CDR3 nucleotides: TGCAGTGCACCTCCCCAGGGTAGGACTGAAGCTTTCTTT. Residues: CSAPPQGRTEAFF.